This T cell receptor beta chain emerged from a study of OX40 agonist ivuxolimab in advanced cancers. Turning to the study itself: Six ivuxolimab dose levels, 0.01 to 10 mg/kg, were given intravenously every 2 weeks. Study-wide points: By week 6 at 0.1 to 3.0 mg/kg, blood CD4+ and CD8+ T cells had expanded clonally.

There are 16 residues in the CDR3. V lost 1 base and J lost 2; bases outside the gene matches: 5. In germline, CDR1 is LNHNV, CDR2 YYDKDF (reference sequence). Assay used: immunoSEQ multiplex PCR; TCRdb lists only in-frame clones, some missing. The sample includes roughly 56,000 clones, around nine tenths of them seen just once. With autoimmune disease history or systemic immunosuppression, patients were excluded. Remarks on this clone: Its specificity is unknown.

The sequencing here drew on CD4+ or CD8+ T cells sorted from blood, taken in a trial of the OX40 agonist ivuxolimab. The chain links TRBV15 to TRBJ2-1; 7 nucleotides match TRBD1. The origin of this receptor is an adult with an advanced solid tumor such as melanoma, head and neck, liver or kidney cancer. The CDR3, as DNA: TGTGCCACCAGCAGAGTAGGGCAGGGGGCCTACAATGAGCAGTTCTTC. Translation gives CATSRVGQGAYNEQFF.